These 2 T cell receptor beta chains were sequenced from one sample in a study of blood T cell repertoires in COVID-19. Repertoires were generated with immunoSEQ multiplex PCR, while TCRdb's copy carries only in-frame clones and drops some. Counted here are fewer than 300,000 clones, approximately 90% occurring once; the ten biggest clones make up just under 9%. The specimen sequenced was PBMCs or T cells enriched from blood (not recorded which). These receptors were taken from a man aged 40-55 years who had recovered from COVID-19.

The chain links TRBV27 to TRBJ2-1; the D gene is possibly TRBD2 (6 bases). Between the trimmed V and J ends, which lost 7 bases and 7 bases, there was a span of 11 bases. CDR3 size: 12 residues. Germline values: CDR1 MNHEY, CDR2 SMNVEV (reference sequence). The CDR3 region is CASTSTRNEQFF. CDR3 coding DNA: TGTGCCAGCACCTCGACTAGGAATGAGCAGTTCTTC.

This clone was observed once. The rearrangement uses TRBV5-1 and TRBJ2-7; 7 bases fit TRBD1. Germline lookup yields CDR1 SGHRS and CDR2 YFSETQ. The V gene end was trimmed by 3 bases and the J gene end by 0 bases; junction bases not matched to a gene: 3. This CDR3 region has 14 residues. CDR3 in amino acids: CASSSRTGSYEQYF. The CDR3, as DNA: TGCGCCAGCAGCTCTCGGACAGGCTCCTACGAGCAGTACTTC.